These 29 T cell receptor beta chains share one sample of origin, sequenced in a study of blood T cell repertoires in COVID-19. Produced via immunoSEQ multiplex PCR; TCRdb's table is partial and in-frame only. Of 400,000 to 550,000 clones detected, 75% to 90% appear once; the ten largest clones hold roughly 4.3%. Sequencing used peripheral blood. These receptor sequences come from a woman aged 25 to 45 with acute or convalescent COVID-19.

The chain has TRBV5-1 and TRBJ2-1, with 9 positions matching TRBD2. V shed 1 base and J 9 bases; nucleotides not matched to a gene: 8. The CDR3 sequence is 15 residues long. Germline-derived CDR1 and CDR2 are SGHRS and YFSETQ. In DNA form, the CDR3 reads TGCGCCAGCAGCTTGCGAATAGCGGGGGTAGGTGAGCAGTTCTTC. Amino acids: CASSLRIAGVGEQFF.

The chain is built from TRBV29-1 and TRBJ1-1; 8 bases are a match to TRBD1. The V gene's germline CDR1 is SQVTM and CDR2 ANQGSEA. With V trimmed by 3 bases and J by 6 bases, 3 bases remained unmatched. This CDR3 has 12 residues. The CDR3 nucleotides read TGCAGCGTTGAGGACAGGGTCGCTGAAGCTTTCTTT. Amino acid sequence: CSVEDRVAEAFF.

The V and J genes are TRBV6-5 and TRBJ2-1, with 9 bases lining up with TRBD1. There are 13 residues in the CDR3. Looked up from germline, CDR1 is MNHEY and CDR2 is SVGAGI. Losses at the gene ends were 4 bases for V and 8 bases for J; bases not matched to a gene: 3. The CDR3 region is CASSLTGGDEQFF. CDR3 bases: TGTGCCAGCAGTTTAACAGGGGGCGATGAGCAGTTCTTC.

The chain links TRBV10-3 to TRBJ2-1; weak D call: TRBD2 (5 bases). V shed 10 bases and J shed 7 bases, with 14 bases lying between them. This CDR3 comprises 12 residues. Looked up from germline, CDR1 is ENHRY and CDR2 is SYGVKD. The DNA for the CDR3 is TGTGCCACATCCCTCGAGGGTAATGAGCAGTTCTTC. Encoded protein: CATSLEGNEQFF.

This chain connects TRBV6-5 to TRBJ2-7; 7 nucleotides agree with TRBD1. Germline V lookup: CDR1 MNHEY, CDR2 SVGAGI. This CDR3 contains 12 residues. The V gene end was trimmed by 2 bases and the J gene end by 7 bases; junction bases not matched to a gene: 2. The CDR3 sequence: CASSYRGQEQYF. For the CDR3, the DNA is TGTGCCAGCAGTTACAGGGGGCAAGAGCAGTACTTC.

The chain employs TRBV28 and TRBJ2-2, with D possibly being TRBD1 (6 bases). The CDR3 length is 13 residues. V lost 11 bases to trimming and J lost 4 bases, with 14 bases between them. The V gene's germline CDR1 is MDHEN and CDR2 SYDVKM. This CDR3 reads CACKTGLTGELFF. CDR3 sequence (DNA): TGTGCCTGTAAGACAGGTCTCACCGGGGAGCTGTTTTTT.

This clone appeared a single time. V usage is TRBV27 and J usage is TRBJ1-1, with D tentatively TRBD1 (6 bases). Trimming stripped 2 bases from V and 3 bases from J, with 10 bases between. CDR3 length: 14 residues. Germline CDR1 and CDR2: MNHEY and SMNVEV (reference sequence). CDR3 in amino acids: CASSLVRGYTEAFF. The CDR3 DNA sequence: TGTGCCAGCAGTTTAGTCAGGGGTTACACTGAAGCTTTCTTT.

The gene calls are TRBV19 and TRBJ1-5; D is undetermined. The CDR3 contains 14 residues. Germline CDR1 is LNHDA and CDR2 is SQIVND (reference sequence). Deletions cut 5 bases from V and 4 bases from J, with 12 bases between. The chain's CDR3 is CASSWVGANQPQHF. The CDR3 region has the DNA TGTGCCAGTAGTTGGGTGGGAGCAAATCAGCCCCAGCATTTT.

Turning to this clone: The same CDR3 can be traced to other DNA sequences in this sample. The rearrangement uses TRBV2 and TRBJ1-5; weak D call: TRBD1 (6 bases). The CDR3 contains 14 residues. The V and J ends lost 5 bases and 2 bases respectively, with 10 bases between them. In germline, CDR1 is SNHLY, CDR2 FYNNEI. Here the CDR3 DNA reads TGTGCCAGCAGTCAGGGGCGCGGCAATCAGCCCCAGCATTTT. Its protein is CASSQGRGNQPQHF.

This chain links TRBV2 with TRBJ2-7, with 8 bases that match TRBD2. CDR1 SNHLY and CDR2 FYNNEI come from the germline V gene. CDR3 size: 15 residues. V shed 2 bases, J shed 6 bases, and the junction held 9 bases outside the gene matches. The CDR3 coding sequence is TGTGCCAGCAGTGAAAGCGGGGGATACGTGGGCGAGCAGTACTTC. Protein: CASSESGGYVGEQYF.

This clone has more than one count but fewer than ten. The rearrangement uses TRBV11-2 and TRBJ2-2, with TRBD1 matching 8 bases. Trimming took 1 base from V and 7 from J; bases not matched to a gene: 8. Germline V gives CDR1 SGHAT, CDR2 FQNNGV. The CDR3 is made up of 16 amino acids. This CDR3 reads CASSLGATGDGGELFF. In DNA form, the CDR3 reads TGTGCCAGCAGCTTAGGTGCGACAGGGGATGGCGGGGAGCTGTTTTTT.

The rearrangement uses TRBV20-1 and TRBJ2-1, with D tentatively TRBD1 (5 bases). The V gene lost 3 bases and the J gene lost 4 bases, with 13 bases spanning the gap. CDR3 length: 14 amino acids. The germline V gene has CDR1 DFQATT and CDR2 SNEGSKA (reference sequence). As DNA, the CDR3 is TGCAGTGCTAGTGCACTGGCAGGGTACAATGAGCAGTTCTTC. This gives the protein CSASALAGYNEQFF.

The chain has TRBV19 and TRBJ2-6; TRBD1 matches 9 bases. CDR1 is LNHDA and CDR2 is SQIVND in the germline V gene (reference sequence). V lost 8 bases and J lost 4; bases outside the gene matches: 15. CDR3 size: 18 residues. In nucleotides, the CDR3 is TGTGCCAGTTCCCCCGTCCCGGGGGACAGGGCCGGGGCCAACGTCCTGACTTTC. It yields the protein CASSPVPGDRAGANVLTF.

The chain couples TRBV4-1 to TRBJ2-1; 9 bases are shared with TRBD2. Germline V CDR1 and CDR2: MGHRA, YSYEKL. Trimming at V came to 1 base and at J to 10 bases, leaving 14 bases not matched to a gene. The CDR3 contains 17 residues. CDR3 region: CASSQGSSGVPNREQFF. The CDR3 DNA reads TGCGCCAGCAGCCAAGGTTCTAGCGGGGTCCCTAATCGGGAGCAGTTCTTC.

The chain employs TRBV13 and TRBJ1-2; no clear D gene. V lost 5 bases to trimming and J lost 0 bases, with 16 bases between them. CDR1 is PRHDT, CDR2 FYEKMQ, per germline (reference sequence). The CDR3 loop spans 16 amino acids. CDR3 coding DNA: TGTGCCAGCAGCCCCCTGGGCCAATTAACTAACTATGGCTACACCTTC. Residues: CASSPLGQLTNYGYTF.

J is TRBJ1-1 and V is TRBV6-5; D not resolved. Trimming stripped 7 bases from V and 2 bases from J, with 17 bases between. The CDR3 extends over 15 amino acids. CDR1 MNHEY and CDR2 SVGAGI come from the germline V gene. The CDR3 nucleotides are TGTGCCAGCACCCTACCTAGAGAGAGAAACACTGAAGCTTTCTTT. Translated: CASTLPRERNTEAFF.

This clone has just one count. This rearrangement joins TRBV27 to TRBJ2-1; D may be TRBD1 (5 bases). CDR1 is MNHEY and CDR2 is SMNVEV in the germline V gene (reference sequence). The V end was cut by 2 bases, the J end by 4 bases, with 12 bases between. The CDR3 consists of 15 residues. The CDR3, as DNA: TGTGCCAGCAGTTTAAGCGTAGGGGCTTACAATGAGCAGTTCTTC. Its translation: CASSLSVGAYNEQFF.

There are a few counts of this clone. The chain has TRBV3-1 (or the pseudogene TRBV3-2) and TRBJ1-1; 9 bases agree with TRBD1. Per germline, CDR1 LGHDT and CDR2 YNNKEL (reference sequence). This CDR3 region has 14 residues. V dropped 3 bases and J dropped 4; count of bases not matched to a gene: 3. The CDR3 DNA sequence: TGTGCCAGCAGCCAGCGGGACAGGGTCACTGAAGCTTTCTTT. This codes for CASSQRDRVTEAFF.

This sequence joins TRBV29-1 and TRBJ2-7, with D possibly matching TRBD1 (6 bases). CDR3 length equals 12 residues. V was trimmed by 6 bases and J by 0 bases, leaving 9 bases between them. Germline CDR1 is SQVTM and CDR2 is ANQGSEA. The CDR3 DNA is TGCAGCGTCCGGACAGCCTCCTACGAGCAGTACTTC. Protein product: CSVRTASYEQYF.

The CDR3 nucleotides are TGCAGTGCCCCAAAGTCGGGAAAACTGTTTTTT. Amino acids: CSAPKSGKLFF. This rearrangement joins TRBV20-1 to TRBJ1-4, with unresolved D. V lost 6 bases and J 10 bases, leaving 12 bases between the germline ends. Germline V CDR1 and CDR2: DFQATT, SNEGSKA (reference sequence). The length of the CDR3 is 11 residues.

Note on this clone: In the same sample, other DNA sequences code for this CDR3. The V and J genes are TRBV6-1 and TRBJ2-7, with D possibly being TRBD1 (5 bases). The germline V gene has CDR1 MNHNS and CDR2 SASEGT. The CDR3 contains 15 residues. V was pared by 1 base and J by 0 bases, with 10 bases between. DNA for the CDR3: TGTGCCAGCAGTGAAGGTACAGGTGGCTCCTACGAGCAGTACTTC. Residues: CASSEGTGGSYEQYF.

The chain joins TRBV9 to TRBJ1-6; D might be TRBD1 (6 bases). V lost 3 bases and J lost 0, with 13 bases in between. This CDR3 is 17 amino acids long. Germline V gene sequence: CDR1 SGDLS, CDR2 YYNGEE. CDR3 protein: CASSGVSGASYNSPLHF. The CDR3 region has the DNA TGTGCCAGCAGCGGGGTGTCAGGGGCCTCCTATAATTCACCCCTCCACTTT.

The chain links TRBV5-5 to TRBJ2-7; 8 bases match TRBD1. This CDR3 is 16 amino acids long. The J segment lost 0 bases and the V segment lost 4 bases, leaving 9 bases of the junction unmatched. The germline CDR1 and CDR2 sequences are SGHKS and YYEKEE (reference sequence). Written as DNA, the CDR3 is TGTGCCAGCAGCACCGTGGGACAGGTCGACTCCTACGAGCAGTACTTC. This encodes CASSTVGQVDSYEQYF.

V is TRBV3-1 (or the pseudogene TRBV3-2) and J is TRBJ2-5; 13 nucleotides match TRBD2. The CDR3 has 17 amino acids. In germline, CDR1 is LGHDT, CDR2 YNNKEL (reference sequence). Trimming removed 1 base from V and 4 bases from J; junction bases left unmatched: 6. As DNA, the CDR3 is TGTGCCAGCAGCCAAGGACTAGCGGGGGGCCTCTCAGAGACCCAGTACTTC. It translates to CASSQGLAGGLSETQYF.

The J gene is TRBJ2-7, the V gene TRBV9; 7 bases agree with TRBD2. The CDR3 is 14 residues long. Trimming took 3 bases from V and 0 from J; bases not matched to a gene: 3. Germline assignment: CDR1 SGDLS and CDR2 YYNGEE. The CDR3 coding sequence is TGTGCCAGCAGCGGAGCGGGGACCTCCTACGAGCAGTACTTC. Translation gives CASSGAGTSYEQYF.

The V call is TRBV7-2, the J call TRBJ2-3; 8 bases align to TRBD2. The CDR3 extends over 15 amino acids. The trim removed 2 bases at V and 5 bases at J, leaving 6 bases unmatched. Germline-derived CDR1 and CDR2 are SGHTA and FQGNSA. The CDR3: CASSLRPGLGDTQYF. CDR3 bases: TGTGCCAGCAGCTTAAGACCGGGACTAGGAGATACGCAGTATTTT.

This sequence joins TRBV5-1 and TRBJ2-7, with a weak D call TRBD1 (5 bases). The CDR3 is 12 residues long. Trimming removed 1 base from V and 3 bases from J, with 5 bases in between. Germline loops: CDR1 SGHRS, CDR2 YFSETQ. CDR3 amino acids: CASSLTGYEQYF. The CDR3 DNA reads TGCGCCAGCAGCTTGACAGGCTACGAGCAGTACTTC.

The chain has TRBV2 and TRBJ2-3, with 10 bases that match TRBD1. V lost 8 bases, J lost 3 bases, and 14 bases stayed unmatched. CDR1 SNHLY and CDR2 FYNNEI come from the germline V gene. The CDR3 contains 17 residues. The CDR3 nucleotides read TGTGCCAGCTCCACCGGGACAGGGGTTAGCGGGACAGATACGCAGTATTTT. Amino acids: CASSTGTGVSGTDTQYF.

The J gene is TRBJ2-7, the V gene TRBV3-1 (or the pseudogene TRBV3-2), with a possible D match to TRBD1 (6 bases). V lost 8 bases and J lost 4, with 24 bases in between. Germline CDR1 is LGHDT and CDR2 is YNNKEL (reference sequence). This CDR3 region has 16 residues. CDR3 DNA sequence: TGTGCCAGCTTAGAATGGCGACCAACAGGGAAGTACGAGCAGTACTTC. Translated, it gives CASLEWRPTGKYEQYF.